The 23 T cell receptor beta chains below all came from one sample that was sequenced in a study of regulatory T cells in long-lasting Graves disease. The time point was: persistent/refractory GD, antithyroid drugs over 5 years with positive TRAb. The TCR library was prepared using RNA isolated from PBMCs. According to the study, TCR beta libraries were built with iRepertoire HTBI primers and CDR3-region Arm-PCR. A single record per CDR3 protein comes from TCRdb applying MiXCR to the multiplex PCR reads. The sample has some 450,000 distinct CDR3 sequences, 20% to 30% seen once. The material sequenced was peripheral blood mononuclear cells (PBMCs), taken when the disease was refractory, from a patient treated with antithyroid drugs. The receptors were gathered from a female donor with Graves disease.

Many counts were recorded for this clonotype. This rearrangement joins TRBV2 to TRBJ1-1; D is ambiguous. The CDR3 runs to 14 residues. Germline values: CDR1 SNHLY, CDR2 FYNNEI. The germline V and J ends were trimmed by 8 bases and 0 bases, with 13 bases remaining between them. CDR3 nucleotide sequence: TGTGCCAGCCAAAGGGCCCAGCTGAACACTGAAGCTTTCTTT. This translates into CASQRAQLNTEAFF.

This clonotype was counted only a few times. The chain joins TRBV13 to TRBJ1-2; weak D call: TRBD1 (6 bases). This CDR3 is 18 amino acids long. V was pared by 1 base and J by 2 bases, with 20 bases between. Germline lookup yields CDR1 PRHDT and CDR2 FYEKMQ (reference sequence). The CDR3 loop is CASSLEYRRDTNNYGYTF. The CDR3 DNA follows: TGTGCCAGCAGCTTAGAGTACCGCCGGGACACAAACAACTATGGCTACACCTTC.

This chain links TRBV30 with TRBJ1-1; D is possibly TRBD1 (5 bases). The CDR3 runs to 11 residues. V lost 5 bases, J lost 5 bases, and 9 bases lay in between. Germline CDR1 is GTSNPN and CDR2 is SVGIG (reference sequence). Written as DNA, the CDR3 is TGTGCCTGGGGGGGGGGGACTGAAGCTTTCTTT. It translates to CAWGGGTEAFF.

This clonotype has at least ten counts. The chain employs TRBV12-3 or TRBV12-4 and TRBJ1-5; 7 bases align to TRBD1. This CDR3 is 16 amino acids long. V lost 6 bases, J lost 2 bases, and 10 bases stayed unmatched. The CDR3 sequence is CASSQDRVRGNQPQHF. The CDR3 coding sequence is TGTGCCAGCAGCCAAGACAGGGTGAGGGGCAATCAGCCCCAGCATTTT.

This clonotype was seen repeatedly, ten times or more. The V call is TRBV10-3, the J call TRBJ1-4; D ambiguous. The CDR3 has 18 amino acids. Per germline, CDR1 ENHRY and CDR2 SYGVKD. Trimming stripped 4 bases from V and 0 bases from J, with 18 bases between. The CDR3 region has the DNA TGTGCCATCAGTGGACAAGCCCGAGAGCCCGCAACTAATGAAAAACTGTTTTTT. It specifies CAISGQAREPATNEKLFF.

This clonotype was seen a handful of times. The chain recombines TRBV4-3 with TRBJ2-2; no firm D call. Trimming cost V 6 bases and J 7 bases, with 15 bases left between them. CDR3 size: 14 residues. The germline V gene has CDR1 LGHNA and CDR2 YSLEER. CDR3 sequence reads: CASREGPRRGELFF. CDR3 nucleotides: TGCGCCAGCAGAGAAGGACCCCGTCGCGGGGAGCTGTTTTTT.

This clonotype has more than one count but fewer than ten. The chain couples TRBV20-1 to TRBJ2-7; D is unresolved. Trimming cost V 6 bases and J 3 bases, with 9 bases left between them. This CDR3 is built from 11 residues. Germline CDR1 reads DFQATT; CDR2 reads SNEGSKA (reference sequence). DNA for the CDR3: TGCAGTGCCCCTTGGGGCTACGAGCAGTACTTC. This gives the protein CSAPWGYEQYF.

There are many counts of this clonotype. The V gene is TRBV28, the J gene TRBJ2-5, with 9 bases aligning to TRBD1. The trim removed 6 bases at V and 3 bases at J, leaving 5 bases unmatched. The CDR3 length is 14 residues. In germline, CDR1 is MDHEN, CDR2 SYDVKM. CDR3: CASSPTGGEETQYF. The DNA for the CDR3 is TGTGCCAGCAGCCCCACAGGGGGCGAAGAGACCCAGTACTTC.

This clonotype was picked up many times. V and J are TRBV13 and TRBJ1-2; D gene ambiguous. Germline lookup yields CDR1 PRHDT and CDR2 FYEKMQ (reference sequence). Between the trimmed V and J ends, which lost 5 bases and 3 bases, there was a span of 10 bases. This CDR3 spans 13 amino acids. The CDR3 nucleotides are TGTGCCAGCAGCCTCCCCCTCCACTATGGCTACACCTTC. This gives the protein CASSLPLHYGYTF.

This clonotype was found a few times. CDR3 protein: CASKYTFSGRAEDTQYF. The CDR3 region has the DNA TGTGCCAGCAAGTACACATTTAGCGGGAGGGCTGAAGATACGCAGTATTTT. The chain uses TRBV6-1 and TRBJ2-3, with 11 bases lining up with TRBD2. Trimming removed 7 bases from V and 5 bases from J; junction bases left unmatched: 14. CDR1 and CDR2 from the germline V gene are MNHNS and SASEGT. The CDR3 is 17 residues long.

The chain employs TRBV6-9 and TRBJ1-1; D may be TRBD1 (6 bases). Trimming took off 3 bases at V and 4 bases at J, with 12 bases between the two ends. The CDR3 is 14 amino acids. CDR1 is MNHGY and CDR2 is SVAAGI in the germline V gene. The DNA for the CDR3 is TGTGCCAGCAGTTACATAGGGGGGTCCACTGAAGCTTTCTTT. Translated: CASSYIGGSTEAFF.

This chain uses TRBV5-1 with TRBJ2-1; D possibly matches TRBD1 or TRBD2 (5 bases each). V shed 4 bases and J shed 6 bases, with 14 bases lying between them. Germline loops: CDR1 SGHRS, CDR2 YFSETQ. The CDR3 extends over 14 amino acids. The CDR3 region is CASSRTGAANEQFF. The DNA for the CDR3 is TGCGCCAGCAGCAGGACCGGGGCCGCCAATGAGCAGTTCTTC.

This clonotype was seen many times. The V call is TRBV28, the J call TRBJ1-5; D is perhaps TRBD1 (6 bases). CDR3 length equals 15 residues. V shed 7 bases and J shed 0 bases, with 13 bases lying between them. From germline, CDR1 is MDHEN and CDR2 SYDVKM. The CDR3 nucleotides read TGTGCCAGCATCCCGACAGGTCTTAGCAATCAGCCCCAGCATTTT. This sequence encodes CASIPTGLSNQPQHF.

This clonotype was found a few times. V gene TRBV19 combines with J gene TRBJ2-5, with 10 bases fitting TRBD1. The germline gives CDR1 LNHDA, CDR2 SQIVND (reference sequence). The CDR3 totals 15 residues. The trim removed 3 bases at V and 1 base at J, leaving 2 bases unmatched. The CDR3 DNA reads as TGTGCCAGTAGTATTTGGACAGGGGGCCAAGAGACCCAGTACTTC. This translates into CASSIWTGGQETQYF.

V is TRBV6-1 and J is TRBJ2-3; 9 bases match TRBD2. CDR1 is MNHNS, CDR2 SASEGT, per germline. The ends lost 5 bases at V and 5 bases at J; junction bases unmatched: 8. The length of the CDR3 is 15 residues. The CDR3 nucleotides are TGTGCCAGCAGTAAAAGGGCGGGAGGGGGAGATACGCAGTATTTT. Translation gives CASSKRAGGGDTQYF.

V and J are TRBV5-6 and TRBJ1-2; 8 positions match TRBD1. J was trimmed by 4 bases and V by 2 bases; bases with no gene match: 7. The germline gives CDR1 SGHDT, CDR2 YYEEEE. This CDR3 contains 15 residues. This chain's CDR3 is CASSFWAGGGYGYTF. In DNA form, the CDR3 reads TGTGCCAGCAGCTTTTGGGCAGGGGGCGGCTATGGCTACACCTTC. The variable domain in full, with the rest retrieved from reference TRBV5-6 and TRBJ1-2, is DAGVTQSPTHLIKTRGQQVTLRCSPKSGHDTVSWYQQALGQGPQFIFQYYEEEERQRGNFPDRFSGHQFPNYSSELNVNALLLGDSALYLCASSFWAGGGYGYTFGSGTRLTVV.

The table lists this clonotype with a few counts. The gene calls are TRBV6-2 or TRBV6-3 and TRBJ1-5, with D tentatively TRBD1 (6 bases). The CDR3 has 16 residues. The germline gives CDR1 MNHEY, CDR2 SVGEGT. Between the trimmed V and J ends, which lost 0 bases and 1 base, there was a span of 10 bases. The CDR3 DNA is TGTGCCAGCAGTTACTCGAGGGGGTACAGCAATCAGCCCCAGCATTTT. This gives the protein CASSYSRGYSNQPQHF.

The J gene is TRBJ1-1, the V gene TRBV5-1, with D tentatively TRBD1 (5 bases). There are 13 residues in the CDR3. The germline V gene encodes CDR1 SGHRS and CDR2 YFSETQ. V was shortened by 4 bases and J by 6 bases, with 13 bases between the two germline ends. The CDR3, as DNA: TGCGCCAGCAGCCGGGACCTCGGCGCTGAAGCTTTCTTT. It encodes CASSRDLGAEAFF.

The V gene is TRBV4-1, the J gene TRBJ2-5, with 14 nucleotides matching TRBD2. CDR1 and CDR2 (germline): MGHRA, YSYEKL. The CDR3 runs 17 residues. Trimming cost V 3 bases and J 4 bases; bases outside gene matches: 7. CDR3 sequence: CASSQATSGRVGETQYF. CDR3 nucleotide sequence: TGCGCCAGCAGCCAGGCGACTAGCGGGAGGGTCGGAGAGACCCAGTACTTC.

V and J are TRBV20-1 and TRBJ2-7; the D gene is possibly TRBD1 (6 bases). The CDR3 is 13 residues long. CDR1 is DFQATT and CDR2 is SNEGSKA in the germline V gene (reference sequence). Trimming removed 6 bases from V and 0 bases from J, with 12 bases in between. Written as DNA, the CDR3 is TGCAGTGCCCAGGGACACGACTCCTACGAGCAGTACTTC. This gives the protein CSAQGHDSYEQYF.

This chain joins TRBV18 and TRBJ1-3; D gene unclear. V shed 3 bases and J shed 2 bases, with 11 bases lying between them. The germline V gene encodes CDR1 KGHSH and CDR2 LQKENI. The CDR3 sequence is 15 residues long. CDR3 DNA sequence: TGTGCCAGCTCACCTGGAGTAAGCGCTGGAAACACCATATATTTT. Its protein is CASSPGVSAGNTIYF.

The V call is TRBV10-2, the J call TRBJ1-1; D gene unclear. V dropped 3 bases and J dropped 5 bases, with 13 bases sitting between them. CDR3 length equals 14 residues. Per the germline V gene, CDR1 is WSHSY and CDR2 is SAAADI. Written as DNA, the CDR3 is TGCGCCAGCAGTGATCCGGGTTGGACTACTGAAGCTTTCTTT. Encoded protein: CASSDPGWTTEAFF.

The chain uses TRBV7-2 and TRBJ1-6; TRBD1 matches at 8 bases. CDR3 length: 16 residues. With 5 bases clipped from V and 9 bases from J, the junction kept 12 bases outside the gene matches. Germline assignment: CDR1 SGHTA and CDR2 FQGNSA. In DNA, the CDR3 is TGTGCCAGCAGCATCCCCGGACAGGGAATGCGTTCACCCCTCCACTTT. Protein sequence: CASSIPGQGMRSPLHF.